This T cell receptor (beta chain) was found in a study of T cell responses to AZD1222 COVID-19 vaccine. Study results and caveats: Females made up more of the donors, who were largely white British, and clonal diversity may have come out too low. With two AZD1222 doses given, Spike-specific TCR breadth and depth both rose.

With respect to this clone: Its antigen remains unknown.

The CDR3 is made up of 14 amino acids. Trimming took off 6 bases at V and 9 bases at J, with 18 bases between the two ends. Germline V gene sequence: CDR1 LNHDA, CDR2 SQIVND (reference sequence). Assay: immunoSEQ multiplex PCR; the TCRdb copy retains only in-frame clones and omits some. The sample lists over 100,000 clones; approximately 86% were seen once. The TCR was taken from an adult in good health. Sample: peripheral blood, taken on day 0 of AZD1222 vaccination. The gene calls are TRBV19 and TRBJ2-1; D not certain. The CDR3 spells CASRSSTTPGEQFF. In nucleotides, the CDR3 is TGTGCCAGTAGATCTTCCACTACCCCTGGTGAGCAGTTCTTC.